Detailed here is one T cell receptor beta chain. As yet, its antigen is unknown. The 5'RACE template-switching step produced TCR cDNA and added a universal primer site and UMIs. TCRdb reprocessed the 5' RACE reads with MiXCR, giving one entry per CDR3 protein. This repertoire shows under 300,000 distinct CDR3 sequences, around 13% found once; its top ten account for roughly 0.5%. Germline CDR1 is DFQATT and CDR2 is SNEGSKA (reference sequence). The CDR3 is 16 residues long. V dropped 1 base and J dropped 0 bases, with 10 bases sitting between them. This sample was taken from a study of T cells after yellow fever vaccination. Points from the study as a whole: The booster saw the reappearance of most primary-vaccination clones (about 95% CD4, around 88% CD8).

Sequencing was performed on CD4+ T cells sorted from PBMCs, taken 45 days after the yellow fever booster vaccination. The chain links TRBV20-1 to TRBJ2-6; D unresolved. This receptor was taken from a man aged 25 to 40 who received the YFV17D yellow fever vaccine. CDR3 loop: CSARVSASSGANVLTF. The CDR3, as DNA: TGCAGTGCTAGAGTTTCGGCTTCCTCTGGGGCCAACGTCCTGACTTTC.